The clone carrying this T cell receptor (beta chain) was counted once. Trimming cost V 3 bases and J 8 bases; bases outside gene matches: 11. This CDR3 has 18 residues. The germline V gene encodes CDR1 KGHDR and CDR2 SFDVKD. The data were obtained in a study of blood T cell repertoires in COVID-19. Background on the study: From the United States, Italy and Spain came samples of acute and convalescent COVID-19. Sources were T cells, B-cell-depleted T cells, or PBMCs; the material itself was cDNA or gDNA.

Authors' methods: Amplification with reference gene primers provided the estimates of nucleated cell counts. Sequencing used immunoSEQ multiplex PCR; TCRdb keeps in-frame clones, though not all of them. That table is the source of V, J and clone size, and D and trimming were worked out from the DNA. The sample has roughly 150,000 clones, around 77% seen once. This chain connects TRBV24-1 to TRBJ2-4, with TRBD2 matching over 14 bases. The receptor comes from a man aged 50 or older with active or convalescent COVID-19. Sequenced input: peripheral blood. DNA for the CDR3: TGTGCCACCAGTGATACCCGACTAGCGGGAGGGTCGGGGGACATTCAGTACTTC. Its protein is CATSDTRLAGGSGDIQYF.